A single sample is the source of the 25 T cell receptor beta chains below, sequenced in a study of blood T cell repertoires in COVID-19. TCRdb's copy holds only in-frame clones and misses some; the assay was immunoSEQ multiplex PCR. Among over 150,000 clones, nearly 80% were seen once, and the ten largest hold approximately 27%. Source material: peripheral blood. These receptors all come from a woman aged 70-85 years with acute or convalescent COVID-19.

The gene calls are TRBV7-2 and TRBJ2-3; TRBD1 is a possible D gene (5 bases). Looked up from germline, CDR1 is SGHTA and CDR2 is FQGNSA. The CDR3 spans 19 residues. Trimming left V 5 bases short and J 5 bases short, with 29 bases between. DNA for the CDR3: TGTGCCAGCAGCGCAAGTCCCGCATATAGGGGCGTCACGCGAGATACGCAGTATTTT. Translating gives CASSASPAYRGVTRDTQYF. Using reference TRBV7-2 and TRBJ2-3 for the parts outside the CDR3, the full variable domain is GAGVSQSPSNKVTEKGKDVELRCDPISGHTALYWYRQSLGQGLEFLIYFQGNSAPDKSGLPSDRFSAERTGGSVSTLTIQRTQQEDSAVYLCASSASPAYRGVTRDTQYFGPGTRLTVL.

The gene calls are TRBV29-1 and TRBJ2-7; D remains unclear. Germline CDR1 is SQVTM and CDR2 is ANQGSEA. The ends were cut back, 5 bases at V and 2 bases at J, with 10 bases in the middle. There are 12 residues in the CDR3. The CDR3 protein is CSVIELAYEQYF. CDR3 nucleotides: TGCAGCGTTATTGAGTTGGCCTACGAGCAGTACTTC.

This clone was seen a handful of times. This sequence joins TRBV2 and TRBJ2-7; possible D gene TRBD1, 5 bases. The length of the CDR3 is 16 residues. Germline CDR1 reads SNHLY; CDR2 reads FYNNEI. Trimming stripped 4 bases from V and 6 bases from J, with 22 bases between. CDR3 protein: CASSGQRFLSSGEQYF. CDR3 coding DNA: TGTGCCAGCAGTGGACAGCGTTTTTTAAGCTCGGGCGAGCAGTACTTC.

J is TRBJ2-1 and V is TRBV7-2, with 10 positions matching TRBD2. Germline V gene data show CDR1 as SGHTA and CDR2 as FQGNSA. The CDR3 consists of 15 residues. The V and J ends lost 2 bases and 7 bases, in that order; junction bases with no gene match: 5. The chain's CDR3 is CASSLPSGSVNEQFF. The CDR3 nucleotides are TGTGCCAGCAGCTTACCTAGCGGGAGTGTTAATGAGCAGTTCTTC.

The V call is TRBV6-1, the J call TRBJ2-7; D perhaps matches TRBD1 (6 bases). The V end lost 1 base, the J end lost 1 base, and 8 bases lay between the germline ends. CDR1 and CDR2 (germline): MNHNS, SASEGT. There are 14 residues in the CDR3. CDR3 region: CASSEDQGSYEQYF. CDR3 DNA sequence: TGTGCCAGCAGTGAAGATCAGGGGTCCTACGAGCAGTACTTC.

V is TRBV19 and J is TRBJ1-2, with a weak D call TRBD1 (5 bases). The CDR3 loop spans 14 amino acids. Germline V gene lookup returns CDR1 LNHDA and CDR2 SQIVND (reference sequence). V gave up 3 bases and J gave up 6 bases, with 14 bases separating them. CDR3 nucleotide sequence: TGTGCCAGTAGTATCCAGGGAACGTACGATGGCTACACCTTC. Its protein product is CASSIQGTYDGYTF.

In its sample, this clone was seen a few times. V and J are TRBV2 and TRBJ2-7; 10 nucleotides agree with TRBD2. The V and J ends lost 6 bases and 0 bases, in that order; junction bases with no gene match: 2. The germline V gene encodes CDR1 SNHLY and CDR2 FYNNEI. This CDR3 is 14 amino acids long. The chain's CDR3 is CASRASGSSYEQYF. For the CDR3, the DNA is TGTGCCAGCAGGGCTAGCGGGAGCTCCTACGAGCAGTACTTC.

The chain recombines TRBV4-1 with TRBJ2-2; 13 bases fit TRBD2. The CDR3 spans 15 residues. From germline, CDR1 is MGHRA and CDR2 YSYEKL. The V and J ends lost 4 bases and 6 bases, in that order; junction bases with no gene match: 2. This CDR3 reads CASSLLAGGPGELFF. The CDR3 DNA reads as TGCGCCAGCAGCCTACTAGCGGGAGGGCCCGGGGAGCTGTTTTTT.

The genes are TRBV5-1 and TRBJ2-7, with D unresolved. The CDR3 consists of 12 residues. Germline values: CDR1 SGHRS, CDR2 YFSETQ. Trimming removed 7 bases at V and 0 bases at J, with 8 bases between. The DNA for the CDR3 is TGCGCCAGCGGCACCAGCTCCTACGAGCAGTACTTC. Protein: CASGTSSYEQYF. The whole variable domain, filled in from reference TRBV5-1 and TRBJ2-7, reads KAGVTQTPRYLIKTRGQQVTLSCSPISGHRSVSWYQQTPGQGLQFLFEYFSETQRNKGNFPGRFSGRQFSNSRSEMNVSTLELGDSALYLCASGTSSYEQYFGPGTRLTVT.

The chain couples TRBV3-1 (or the pseudogene TRBV3-2) to TRBJ1-4; TRBD1 agrees at 9 bases. Per germline, CDR1 LGHDT and CDR2 YNNKEL (reference sequence). CDR3 length: 14 residues. J gave up 10 bases and V 0 bases, and 3 bases lay outside the gene matches. This chain's CDR3 is CASSQEDRGGKLFF. Written as DNA, the CDR3 is TGTGCCAGCAGCCAAGAAGACAGGGGGGGAAAACTGTTTTTT.

The chain is built from TRBV5-6 and TRBJ2-7; perhaps TRBD1 as D (6 bases). The germline CDR1 and CDR2 sequences are SGHDT and YYEEEE. Trimming stripped 1 base from V and 2 bases from J, with 16 bases between. The CDR3 has 16 amino acids. As DNA, the CDR3 is TGTGCCAGCAGCTTGCTATCAGGGGTGAGGACCTACGAGCAGTACTTC. Its translation is CASSLLSGVRTYEQYF.

This clone has a handful of counts. The chain recombines TRBV5-1 with TRBJ1-5; 10 nucleotides align to TRBD1. J gave up 6 bases and V 5 bases, and 8 bases lay outside the gene matches. The CDR3 contains 15 residues. CDR1 is SGHRS, CDR2 YFSETQ, per germline. CDR3 DNA: TGCGCCAGCAGAAGAGGGACAGGGGACGGTCAGCCCCAGCATTTT. Translated, it gives CASRRGTGDGQPQHF.

The chain carries TRBV19 and TRBJ2-5; 8 bases are shared with TRBD1. The germline V gene encodes CDR1 LNHDA and CDR2 SQIVND (reference sequence). With 3 bases clipped from V and 2 bases from J, the junction kept 5 bases outside the gene matches. This CDR3 is 15 amino acids long. The CDR3 reads CASSMGQVSQETQYF. In nucleotides, the CDR3 is TGTGCCAGTAGTATGGGACAGGTCAGTCAAGAGACCCAGTACTTC. Full variable domain (outside the CDR3, taken from reference TRBV19 and TRBJ2-5): DGGITQSPKYLFRKEGQNVTLSCEQNLNHDAMYWYRQDPGQGLRLIYYSQIVNDFQKGDIAEGYSVSREKKESFPLTVTSAQKNPTAFYLCASSMGQVSQETQYFGPGTRLLVL.

V and J are TRBV7-9 and TRBJ2-7, with TRBD1 matching over 8 bases. Unmatched junction bases numbered 3, after V lost 1 base and J lost 4 bases. The CDR3 is 14 residues long. Germline CDR1 and CDR2: SEHNR and FQNEAQ (reference sequence). The CDR3 sequence is CASSLGTGRYEQYF. The CDR3 region has the DNA TGTGCCAGCAGCTTAGGGACAGGGAGGTACGAGCAGTACTTC.

This chain connects TRBV5-4 to TRBJ2-2; no definite D call. Germline V gene data show CDR1 as SGHNT and CDR2 as YYREEE (reference sequence). V was shortened by 0 bases and J by 6 bases, with 9 bases between the two germline ends. The CDR3 covers 14 residues. This CDR3 is CASSLEQLAGELFF. The CDR3 DNA follows: TGTGCCAGCAGCTTGGAACAGCTTGCCGGGGAGCTGTTTTTT.

In DNA, the CDR3 is TGTGCCAGTAGTATGAACAGGATCTCCTACGAGCAGTACTTC. Its translation is CASSMNRISYEQYF. The chain joins TRBV19 to TRBJ2-7; maybe TRBD1 (5 bases). Germline V gives CDR1 LNHDA, CDR2 SQIVND (reference sequence). The V gene lost 3 bases and the J gene lost 0 bases, with 9 bases spanning the gap. The CDR3 covers 14 residues.

The V call is TRBV9, the J call TRBJ2-3; D uncertain. Trimming took off 0 bases at V and 7 bases at J, with 9 bases between the two ends. The CDR3 has 13 residues. CDR1 and CDR2 from the germline V gene are SGDLS and YYNGEE. DNA of the CDR3: TGTGCCAGCAGCGTAGGTGCGGTGAATACGCAGTATTTT. Its protein is CASSVGAVNTQYF.

The gene calls are TRBV5-4 and TRBJ2-3; 8 nucleotides line up with TRBD2. V lost 7 bases and J lost 4; bases outside the gene matches: 11. The germline V gene has CDR1 SGHNT and CDR2 YYREEE (reference sequence). The CDR3 has 15 residues. This CDR3 is CASGTKRGMADTQYF. CDR3 in DNA: TGTGCCAGCGGCACAAAGCGGGGGATGGCAGATACGCAGTATTTT.

The chain couples TRBV19 to TRBJ1-2, with a tentative D call TRBD1 (6 bases). The germline V and J ends were trimmed by 6 bases and 2 bases, with 13 bases remaining between them. The germline V gene encodes CDR1 LNHDA and CDR2 SQIVND (reference sequence). This CDR3 comprises 14 residues. This CDR3 is CASRRQEINYGYTF. The DNA of the CDR3 is TGTGCCAGTAGAAGACAGGAGATAAACTATGGCTACACCTTC. Full variable domain (rest looked up from reference TRBV19 and TRBJ1-2): DGGITQSPKYLFRKEGQNVTLSCEQNLNHDAMYWYRQDPGQGLRLIYYSQIVNDFQKGDIAEGYSVSREKKESFPLTVTSAQKNPTAFYLCASRRQEINYGYTFGSGTRLTVV.

This CDR3 is CASSSSGTVTYGYTF. CDR3 sequence (DNA): TGTGCCAGCAGTTCATCCGGGACAGTTACCTATGGCTACACCTTC. The chain combines TRBV6-2 or TRBV6-3 with TRBJ1-2; 7 bases are a match to TRBD1. Unmatched junction bases numbered 9, after V lost 4 bases and J lost 4 bases. Germline V gene sequence: CDR1 MNHEY, CDR2 SVGEGT. The length of the CDR3 is 15 residues.

This clone was found a few times. The CDR3 loop reads CATNNHKMNTEAFF. The CDR3 coding sequence is TGTGCCACCAACAATCATAAGATGAACACTGAAGCTTTCTTT. The chain has TRBV6-5 and TRBJ1-1; D not certain. In germline, CDR1 is MNHEY, CDR2 SVGAGI. This CDR3 spans 14 amino acids. V lost 10 bases and J 0 bases, leaving 15 bases between the germline ends.

The chain is built from TRBV20-1 and TRBJ2-3, with D possibly TRBD1 on 5 matching bases. V dropped 3 bases and J dropped 2 bases, with 9 bases sitting between them. Germline V gives CDR1 DFQATT, CDR2 SNEGSKA (reference sequence). The CDR3 covers 13 residues. The CDR3 loop is CSASHRNTDTQYF. For the CDR3, the DNA is TGCAGTGCTAGTCACAGGAACACAGATACGCAGTATTTT.

This clone was seen only a few times. The chain employs TRBV10-3 and TRBJ1-2; perhaps TRBD1 as D (5 bases). From germline, CDR1 is ENHRY and CDR2 SYGVKD. V lost 6 bases and J lost 4, with 12 bases in between. This CDR3 has 13 amino acids. CDR3 sequence reads: CAISLQDRYGYTF. CDR3 in DNA: TGTGCCATCAGCTTACAGGATCGCTATGGCTACACCTTC.

The gene calls are TRBV20-1 and TRBJ1-2; no firm D call. The CDR3 is made up of 12 amino acids. V was clipped by 3 bases and J by 2 bases, with 7 bases between them. The germline gives CDR1 DFQATT, CDR2 SNEGSKA (reference sequence). CDR3 sequence (DNA): TGCAGTGCTAGTACGGTGAACTATGGCTACACCTTC. Encoded protein: CSASTVNYGYTF.

This chain connects TRBV5-1 to TRBJ2-7; 7 bases fit TRBD1. Germline V CDR1 and CDR2: SGHRS, YFSETQ. The CDR3 sequence is 16 residues long. V lost 0 bases to trimming and J lost 5 bases; unmatched junction nucleotides: 11. Here the CDR3 DNA reads TGCGCCAGCAGCTTGGAATCGCGGCAGGGGGTCGACGAGCAGTACTTC. Translating it yields CASSLESRQGVDEQYF.